This entry is about one T cell receptor (beta chain). RNA totalling roughly 0.45 to 1 ug underwent reverse transcription with random hexamers. Across 54 Vbeta and 13 Jbeta, TCR beta CDR3 was amplified with immunoSEQ multiplex PCR. A single record per CDR3 protein comes from TCRdb applying MiXCR to the immunoSEQ multiplex PCR reads. The repertoire holds roughly 400,000 distinct CDR3 sequences, more than 80% seen once, with about 0.12% in the top ten. The V gene's germline CDR1 is SGHTA and CDR2 FQGNSA. The ends were cut back, 5 bases at V and 0 bases at J, with 14 bases in the middle. This CDR3 comprises 16 residues. This record belongs to a study of CD8 T cells in Susac syndrome. In blood CD8+ and CD4+ T cells, TCR beta underwent sequencing.

This sequence was found in a human donor with multiple sclerosis. The sequenced material came from CD8+ T cells from PBMCs. V and J are TRBV7-2 and TRBJ2-1; D not certain. Here the CDR3 reads CASSSTKASSYNEQFF. The CDR3, as DNA: TGTGCCAGCAGCAGCACCAAGGCCAGCTCCTACAATGAGCAGTTCTTC.